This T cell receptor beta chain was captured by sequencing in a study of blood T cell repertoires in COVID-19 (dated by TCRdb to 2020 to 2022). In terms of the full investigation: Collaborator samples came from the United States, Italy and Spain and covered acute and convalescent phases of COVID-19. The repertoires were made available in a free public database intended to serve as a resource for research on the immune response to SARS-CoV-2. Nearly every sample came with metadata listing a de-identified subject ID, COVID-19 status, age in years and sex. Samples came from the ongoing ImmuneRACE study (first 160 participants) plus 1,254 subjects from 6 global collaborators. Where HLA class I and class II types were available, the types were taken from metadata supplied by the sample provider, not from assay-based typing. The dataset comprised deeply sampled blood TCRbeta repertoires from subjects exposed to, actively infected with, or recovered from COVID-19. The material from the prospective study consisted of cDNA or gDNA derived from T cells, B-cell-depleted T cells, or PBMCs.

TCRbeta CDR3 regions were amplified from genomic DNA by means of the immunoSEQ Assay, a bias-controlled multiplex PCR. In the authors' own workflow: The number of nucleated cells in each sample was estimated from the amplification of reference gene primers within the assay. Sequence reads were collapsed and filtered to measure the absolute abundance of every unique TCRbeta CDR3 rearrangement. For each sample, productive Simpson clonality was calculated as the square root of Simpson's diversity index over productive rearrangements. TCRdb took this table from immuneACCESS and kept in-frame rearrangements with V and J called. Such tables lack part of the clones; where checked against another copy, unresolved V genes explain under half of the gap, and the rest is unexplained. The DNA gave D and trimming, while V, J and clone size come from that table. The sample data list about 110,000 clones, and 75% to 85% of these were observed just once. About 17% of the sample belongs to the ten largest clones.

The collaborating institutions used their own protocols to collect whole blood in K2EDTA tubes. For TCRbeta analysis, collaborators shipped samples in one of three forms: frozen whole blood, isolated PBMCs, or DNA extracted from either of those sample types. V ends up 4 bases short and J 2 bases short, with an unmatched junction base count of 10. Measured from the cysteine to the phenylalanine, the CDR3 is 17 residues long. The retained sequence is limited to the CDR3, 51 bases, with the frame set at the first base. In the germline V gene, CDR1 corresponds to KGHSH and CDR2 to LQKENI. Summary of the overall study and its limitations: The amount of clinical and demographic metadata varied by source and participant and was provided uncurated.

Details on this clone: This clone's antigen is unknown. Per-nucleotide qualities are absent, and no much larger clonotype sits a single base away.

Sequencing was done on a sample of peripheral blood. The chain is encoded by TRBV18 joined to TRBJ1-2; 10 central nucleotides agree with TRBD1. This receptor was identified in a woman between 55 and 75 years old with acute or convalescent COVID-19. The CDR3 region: CASSQALGQGTNYGYTF. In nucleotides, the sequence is TGTGCCAGCTCACAGGCGCTGGGACAGGGGACCAACTATGGCTACACCTTC.